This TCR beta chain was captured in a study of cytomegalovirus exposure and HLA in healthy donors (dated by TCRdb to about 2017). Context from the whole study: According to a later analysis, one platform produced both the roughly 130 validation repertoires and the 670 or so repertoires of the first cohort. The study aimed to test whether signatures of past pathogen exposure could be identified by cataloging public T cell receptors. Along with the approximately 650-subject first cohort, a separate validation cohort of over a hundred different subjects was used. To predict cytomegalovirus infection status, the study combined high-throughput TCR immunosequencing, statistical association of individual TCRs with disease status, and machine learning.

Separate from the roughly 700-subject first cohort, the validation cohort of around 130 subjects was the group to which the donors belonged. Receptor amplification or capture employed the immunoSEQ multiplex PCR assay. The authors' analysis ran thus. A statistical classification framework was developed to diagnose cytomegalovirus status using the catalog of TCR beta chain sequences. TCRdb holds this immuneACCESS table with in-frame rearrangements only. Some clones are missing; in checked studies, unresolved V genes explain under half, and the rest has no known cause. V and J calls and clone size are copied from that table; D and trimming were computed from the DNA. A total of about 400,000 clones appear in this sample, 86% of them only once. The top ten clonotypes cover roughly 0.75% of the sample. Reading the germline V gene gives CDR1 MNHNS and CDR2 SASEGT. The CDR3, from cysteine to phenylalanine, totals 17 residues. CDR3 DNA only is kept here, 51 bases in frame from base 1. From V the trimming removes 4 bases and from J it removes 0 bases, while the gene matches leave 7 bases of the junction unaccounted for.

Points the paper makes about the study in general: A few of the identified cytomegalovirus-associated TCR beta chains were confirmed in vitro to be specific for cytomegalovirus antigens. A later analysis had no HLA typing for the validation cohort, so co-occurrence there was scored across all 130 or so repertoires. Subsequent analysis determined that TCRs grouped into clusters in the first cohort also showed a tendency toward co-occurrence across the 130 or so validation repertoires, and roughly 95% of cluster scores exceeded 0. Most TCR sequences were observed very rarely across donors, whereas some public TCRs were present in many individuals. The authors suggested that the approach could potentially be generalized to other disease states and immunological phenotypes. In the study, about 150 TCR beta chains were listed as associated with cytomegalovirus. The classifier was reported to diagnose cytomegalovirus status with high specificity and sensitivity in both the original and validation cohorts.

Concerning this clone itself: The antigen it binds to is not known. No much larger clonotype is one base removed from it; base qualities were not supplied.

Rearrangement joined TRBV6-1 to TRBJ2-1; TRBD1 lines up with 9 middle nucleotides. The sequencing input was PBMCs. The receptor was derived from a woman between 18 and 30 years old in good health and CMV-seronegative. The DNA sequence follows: TGTGCCAGCAGTGGGACAGGGGCCTTGAGCTCCTACAATGAGCAGTTCTTC. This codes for CASSGTGALSSYNEQFF.